Each of the 14 T cell receptor beta chains below was sequenced from the same sample in a study of cytomegalovirus exposure and HLA in healthy donors. Only in-frame clones appear in the TCRdb table, and some are missing; sequencing was by immunoSEQ multiplex PCR. Counted here are about 260,000 clones, about 90% occurring once; the ten biggest clones make up under 4%. The specimen was PBMCs. These receptors all stem from a woman in her 30s in good health and CMV-seronegative.

The chain employs TRBV19 and TRBJ1-1; D is possibly TRBD1 (6 bases). Germline lookup yields CDR1 LNHDA and CDR2 SQIVND (reference sequence). The CDR3 sequence is 15 residues long. The V end lost 6 bases, the J end lost 1 base, and 15 bases lay between the germline ends. The CDR3 coding sequence is TGTGCCAGTAGGGAACAGGGATTATCGAACACTGAAGCTTTCTTT. It translates to CASREQGLSNTEAFF.

The chain couples TRBV19 to TRBJ2-7, with TRBD1 as a possible D gene (5 bases). The CDR3 loop spans 14 amino acids. Germline lookup yields CDR1 LNHDA and CDR2 SQIVND (reference sequence). V shed 3 bases and J shed 4 bases, with 13 bases lying between them. CDR3 region: CASSISGAQYEQYF. The CDR3, as DNA: TGTGCCAGTAGTATTAGTGGGGCCCAATACGAGCAGTACTTC.

This chain uses TRBV5-6 with TRBJ2-5; D might be TRBD1 (5 bases). V was pared by 0 bases and J by 2 bases, with 11 bases between. The CDR3 has 15 residues. CDR1 is SGHDT, CDR2 YYEEEE, per germline. This CDR3 is CASSLVRVIQETQYF. The CDR3 nucleotides are TGTGCCAGCAGCTTGGTCAGGGTCATACAAGAGACCCAGTACTTC.

This clone was picked up a small number of times. The V and J genes are TRBV2 and TRBJ2-7; 8 nucleotides agree with TRBD1. The CDR3 spans 13 residues. The germline CDR1 and CDR2 sequences are SNHLY and FYNNEI. The V gene end was trimmed by 7 bases and the J gene end by 5 bases; junction bases not matched to a gene: 7. In DNA, the CDR3 is TGTGCCAGCAAGGGGGACAGGTCCAACGAGCAGTACTTC. Translated: CASKGDRSNEQYF.

The chain employs TRBV9 and TRBJ2-1, with D perhaps given as TRBD1 or TRBD2 (5 bases each). Germline loops: CDR1 SGDLS, CDR2 YYNGEE. Trimming took off 2 bases at V and 9 bases at J, with 18 bases between the two ends. The CDR3 runs 15 residues. CDR3 DNA sequence: TGTGCCAGCAGCGTGGGGACCCTGGGAAGTGGTGAGCAGTTCTTC. This codes for CASSVGTLGSGEQFF.

The chain carries TRBV21-1 and TRBJ2-7; TRBD2, the table's D call, lacks a check against the DNA. TRBV21-1 counts as a pseudogene. The CDR3 spans 14 residues. This chain's CDR3 is CAQERREGPLEQYF. DNA of the CDR3: TGTGCCCAGGAAAGGCGGGAGGGCCCCCTCGAGCAGTACTTC.

The genes are TRBV19 and TRBJ1-5, with 8 bases aligning to TRBD1. This CDR3 spans 17 amino acids. Trimming at V came to 5 bases and at J to 5 bases, leaving 14 bases not matched to a gene. Germline assignment: CDR1 LNHDA and CDR2 SQIVND (reference sequence). The CDR3 reads CASSGNGQGGIHQPQHF. The CDR3 DNA is TGTGCCAGTAGTGGAAACGGACAGGGAGGTATCCATCAGCCCCAGCATTTT.

This chain connects TRBV6-4 to TRBJ2-1; 7 positions agree with TRBD2. Germline V gives CDR1 MRHNA, CDR2 SNTAGT. The CDR3 spans 14 residues. The junction had 8 bases not matched to a gene; V was cut back by 6 bases and J by 6 bases. The CDR3 sequence is CASSHPGTINEQFF. Written as DNA, the CDR3 is TGTGCCAGCAGCCATCCTGGGACTATCAATGAGCAGTTCTTC.

The chain combines TRBV5-1 with TRBJ2-7; 9 bases agree with TRBD1. Germline values: CDR1 SGHRS, CDR2 YFSETQ. The V and J ends lost 4 bases and 7 bases, in that order; junction bases with no gene match: 9. The CDR3 is made up of 14 amino acids. As DNA, the CDR3 is TGCGCCAGCAGCGGAAGGGACAGGGCAGGGGAGCAGTACTTC. This gives the protein CASSGRDRAGEQYF.

To note about this clone: Different DNA sequences within this sample yield the same CDR3. CDR3 nucleotide sequence: TGTGCCAGCAGCTTAGGGGGTAGCGGGAGCGAGCAGTACTTC. It codes for CASSLGGSGSEQYF. The chain joins TRBV11-2 to TRBJ2-7; 9 nucleotides agree with TRBD2. V was pared by 1 base and J by 6 bases, with 4 bases of the junction left unmatched. This CDR3 comprises 14 residues. Germline V gene lookup returns CDR1 SGHAT and CDR2 FQNNGV. Based on the CDR3 plus reference TRBV11-2 and TRBJ2-7, the full variable domain is EAGVAQSPRYKIIEKRQSVAFWCNPISGHATLYWYQQILGQGPKLLIQFQNNGVVDDSQLPKDRFSAERLKGVDSTLKIQPAKLEDSAVYLCASSLGGSGSEQYFGPGTRLTVT.

This chain joins TRBV7-9 and TRBJ1-1; TRBD1 matches at 8 bases. There are 15 residues in the CDR3. CDR1 is SEHNR and CDR2 is FQNEAQ in the germline V gene (reference sequence). V lost 5 bases and J lost 0; bases outside the gene matches: 5. The CDR3 reads CASSKGDRMNTEAFF. The CDR3 region has the DNA TGTGCCAGCAGCAAAGGGGACAGGATGAACACTGAAGCTTTCTTT.

CDR3 amino acids: CSVTGTGEPVGSEQYF. The CDR3 coding sequence is TGCAGCGTCACCGGGACAGGGGAACCCGTGGGAAGCGAGCAGTACTTC. The chain recombines TRBV29-1 with TRBJ2-7, with 10 bases that match TRBD1. Germline V gene lookup returns CDR1 SQVTM and CDR2 ANQGSEA. This CDR3 is 16 amino acids long. The V and J ends lost 6 bases and 6 bases, in that order; junction bases with no gene match: 17.

This sequence joins TRBV27 and TRBJ1-5; D perhaps matches TRBD1 (5 bases). CDR3 size: 15 residues. The V gene's germline CDR1 is MNHEY and CDR2 SMNVEV (reference sequence). With 2 bases removed from V and 5 bases from J, the gap between germline ends came to 13 bases. CDR3 region: CASSLTLRGDQPQHF. CDR3 in DNA: TGTGCCAGCAGTTTAACCCTGCGGGGGGATCAGCCCCAGCATTTT.

Concerning this clone: The same CDR3 arises from other DNA sequences in this sample as well. The chain carries TRBV6-5 and TRBJ2-1; 9 bases line up with TRBD2. The V and J ends lost 5 bases and 2 bases, in that order; junction bases with no gene match: 1. CDR3 length: 14 residues. Germline V lookup: CDR1 MNHEY, CDR2 SVGAGI. CDR3 sequence (DNA): TGTGCCAGCAGTATAGCGGGAGCCTACAATGAGCAGTTCTTC. Amino acid sequence: CASSIAGAYNEQFF.